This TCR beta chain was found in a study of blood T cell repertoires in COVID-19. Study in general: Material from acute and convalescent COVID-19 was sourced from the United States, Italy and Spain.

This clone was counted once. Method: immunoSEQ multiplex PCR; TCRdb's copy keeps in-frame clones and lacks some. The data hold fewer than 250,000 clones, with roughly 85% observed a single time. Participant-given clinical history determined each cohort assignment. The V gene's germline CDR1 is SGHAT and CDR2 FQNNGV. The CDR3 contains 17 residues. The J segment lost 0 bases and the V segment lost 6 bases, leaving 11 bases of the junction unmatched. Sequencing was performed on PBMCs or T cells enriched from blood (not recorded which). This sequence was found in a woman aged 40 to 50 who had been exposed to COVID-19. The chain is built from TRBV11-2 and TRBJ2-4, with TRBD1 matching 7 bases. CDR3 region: CASSYRGTDLAKNIQYF. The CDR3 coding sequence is TGTGCCAGCAGTTATAGGGGGACAGATCTAGCCAAAAACATTCAGTACTTC.